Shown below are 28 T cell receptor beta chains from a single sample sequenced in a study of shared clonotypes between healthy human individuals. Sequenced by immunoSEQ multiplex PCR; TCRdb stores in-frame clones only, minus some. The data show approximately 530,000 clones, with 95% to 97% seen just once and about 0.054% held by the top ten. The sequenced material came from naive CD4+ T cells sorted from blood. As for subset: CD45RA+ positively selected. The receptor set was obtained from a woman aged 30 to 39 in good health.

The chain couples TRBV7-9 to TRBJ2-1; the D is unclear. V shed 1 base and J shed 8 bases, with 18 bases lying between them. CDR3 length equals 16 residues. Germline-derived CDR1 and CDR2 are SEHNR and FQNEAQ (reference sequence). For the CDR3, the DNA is TGTGCCAGCAGCTTAGGGTTGGTGGTTTCGAGCGATGAGCAGTTCTTC. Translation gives CASSLGLVVSSDEQFF.

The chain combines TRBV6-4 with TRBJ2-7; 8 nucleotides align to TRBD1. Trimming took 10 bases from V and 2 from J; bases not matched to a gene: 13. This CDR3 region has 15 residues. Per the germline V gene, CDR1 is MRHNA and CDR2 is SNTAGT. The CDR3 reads CATTRRTGTPYEQYF. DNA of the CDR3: TGTGCCACCACCCGGCGGACAGGGACCCCCTACGAGCAGTACTTC.

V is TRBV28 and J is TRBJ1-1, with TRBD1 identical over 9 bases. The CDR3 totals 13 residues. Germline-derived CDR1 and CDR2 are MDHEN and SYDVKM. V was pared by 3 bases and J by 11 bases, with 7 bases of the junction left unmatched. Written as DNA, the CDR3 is TGTGCCAGCAGTTTTCACACAGGGGGCGGGGCTTTCTTT. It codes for CASSFHTGGGAFF.

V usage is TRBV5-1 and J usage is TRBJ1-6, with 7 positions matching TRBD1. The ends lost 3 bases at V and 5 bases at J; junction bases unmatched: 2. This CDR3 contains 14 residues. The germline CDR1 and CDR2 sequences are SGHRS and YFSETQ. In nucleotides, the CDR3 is TGCGCCAGCAGCTGGGGACAGAATAATTCACCCCTCCACTTT. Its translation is CASSWGQNNSPLHF.

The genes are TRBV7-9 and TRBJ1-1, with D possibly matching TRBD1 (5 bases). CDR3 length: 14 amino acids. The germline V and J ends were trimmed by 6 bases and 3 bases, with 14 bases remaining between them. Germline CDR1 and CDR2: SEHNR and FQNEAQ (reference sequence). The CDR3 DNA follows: TGTGCCAGCAGTCTTCAGGGAGGTTACACTGAAGCTTTCTTT. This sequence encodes CASSLQGGYTEAFF. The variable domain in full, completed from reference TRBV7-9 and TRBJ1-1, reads DTGVSQNPRHKITKRGQNVTFRCDPISEHNRLYWYRQTLGQGPEFLTYFQNEAQLEKSRLLSDRFSAERPKGSFSTLEIQRTEQGDSAMYLCASSLQGGYTEAFFGQGTRLTVV.

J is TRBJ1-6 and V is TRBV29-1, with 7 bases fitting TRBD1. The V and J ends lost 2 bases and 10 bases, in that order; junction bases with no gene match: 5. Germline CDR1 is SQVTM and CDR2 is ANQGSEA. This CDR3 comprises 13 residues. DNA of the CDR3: TGCAGCGTTGAATTCTCACAGGGGTCACCCCTCCACTTT. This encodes CSVEFSQGSPLHF.

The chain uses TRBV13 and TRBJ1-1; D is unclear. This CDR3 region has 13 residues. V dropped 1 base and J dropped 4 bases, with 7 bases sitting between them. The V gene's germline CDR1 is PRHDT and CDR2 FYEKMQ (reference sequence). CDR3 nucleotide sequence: TGTGCCAGCAGCTTAGTAGGAGTCACTGAAGCTTTCTTT. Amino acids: CASSLVGVTEAFF. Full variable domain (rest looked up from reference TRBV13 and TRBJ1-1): AAGVIQSPRHLIKEKRETATLKCYPIPRHDTVYWYQQGPGQDPQFLISFYEKMQSDKGSIPDRFSAQQFSDYHSELNMSSLELGDSALYFCASSLVGVTEAFFGQGTRLTVV.

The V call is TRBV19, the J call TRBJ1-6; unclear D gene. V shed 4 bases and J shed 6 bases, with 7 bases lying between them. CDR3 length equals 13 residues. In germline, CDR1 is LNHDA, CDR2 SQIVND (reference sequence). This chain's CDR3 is CASSTGRNSPLHF. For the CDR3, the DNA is TGTGCCAGTAGTACAGGACGTAATTCACCCCTCCACTTT.

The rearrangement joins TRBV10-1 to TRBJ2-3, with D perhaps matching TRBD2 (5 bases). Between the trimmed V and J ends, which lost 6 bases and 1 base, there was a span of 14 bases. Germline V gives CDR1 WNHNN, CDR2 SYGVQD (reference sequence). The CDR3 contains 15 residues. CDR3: CASSLTSVGTDTQYF. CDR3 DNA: TGCGCCAGCAGCCTCACTAGTGTCGGCACAGATACGCAGTATTTT.

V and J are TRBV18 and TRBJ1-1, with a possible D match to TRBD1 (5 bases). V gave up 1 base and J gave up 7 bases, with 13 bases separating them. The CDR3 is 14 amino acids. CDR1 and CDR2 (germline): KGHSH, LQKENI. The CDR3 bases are TGTGCCAGCTCACCACAGGGGAGGCAGGTTGAAGCTTTCTTT. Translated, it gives CASSPQGRQVEAFF.

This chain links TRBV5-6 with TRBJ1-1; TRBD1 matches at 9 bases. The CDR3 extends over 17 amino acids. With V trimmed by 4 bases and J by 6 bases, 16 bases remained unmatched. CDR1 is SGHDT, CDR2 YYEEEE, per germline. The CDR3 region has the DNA TGTGCCAGCAGCCGGTTGGGACAGGGTATACTCAGTGCTGAAGCTTTCTTT. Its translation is CASSRLGQGILSAEAFF.

The CDR3 nucleotides read TGCGCCAGCAGCTTGGTCGGGGGGTCCACCTACGAGCAGTACTTC. Translation: CASSLVGGSTYEQYF. The rearrangement uses TRBV5-1 and TRBJ2-7; 7 positions match TRBD2. Trimming at V came to 0 bases and at J to 2 bases, leaving 5 bases not matched to a gene. The CDR3 sequence is 15 residues long. The germline V gene has CDR1 SGHRS and CDR2 YFSETQ.

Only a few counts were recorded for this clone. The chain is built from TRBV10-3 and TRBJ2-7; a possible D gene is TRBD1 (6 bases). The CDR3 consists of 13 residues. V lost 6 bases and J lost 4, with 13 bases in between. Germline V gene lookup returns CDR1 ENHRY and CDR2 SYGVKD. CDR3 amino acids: CAIRGTWGYEQYF. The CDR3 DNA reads TGTGCCATCAGGGGGACATGGGGTTACGAGCAGTACTTC.

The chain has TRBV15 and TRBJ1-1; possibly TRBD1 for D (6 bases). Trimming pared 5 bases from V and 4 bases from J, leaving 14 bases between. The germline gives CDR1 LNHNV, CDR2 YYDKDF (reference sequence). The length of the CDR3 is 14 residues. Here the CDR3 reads CATSAREGGTEAFF. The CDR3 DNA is TGTGCCACCAGCGCCCGAGAGGGGGGCACTGAAGCTTTCTTT.

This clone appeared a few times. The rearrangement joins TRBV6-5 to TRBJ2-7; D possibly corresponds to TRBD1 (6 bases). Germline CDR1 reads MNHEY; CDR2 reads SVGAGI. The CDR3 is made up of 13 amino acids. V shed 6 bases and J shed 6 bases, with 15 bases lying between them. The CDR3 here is CASSPGQYVEQYF. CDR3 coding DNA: TGTGCCAGCAGCCCTGGACAGTACGTCGAGCAGTACTTC.

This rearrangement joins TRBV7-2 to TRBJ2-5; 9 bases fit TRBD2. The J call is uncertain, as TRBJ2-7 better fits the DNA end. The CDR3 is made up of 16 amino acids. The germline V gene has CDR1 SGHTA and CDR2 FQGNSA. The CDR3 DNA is TGTGCCAGCAGCCTAAGTTTAGCGGGAGTCACCTACGAGCAGTACTTC. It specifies CASSLSLAGVTYEQYF.

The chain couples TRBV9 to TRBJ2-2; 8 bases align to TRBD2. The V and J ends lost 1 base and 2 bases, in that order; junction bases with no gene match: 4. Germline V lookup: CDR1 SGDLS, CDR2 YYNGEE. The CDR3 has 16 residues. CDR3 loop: CASSVLLAGNTGELFF. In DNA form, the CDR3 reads TGTGCCAGCAGCGTACTTTTAGCGGGAAACACCGGGGAGCTGTTTTTT.

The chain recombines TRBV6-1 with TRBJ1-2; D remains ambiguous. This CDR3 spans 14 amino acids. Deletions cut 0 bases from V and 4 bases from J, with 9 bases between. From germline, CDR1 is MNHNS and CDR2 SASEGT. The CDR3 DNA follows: TGTGCCAGCAGTGAAGCTGAACACGTCTATGGCTACACCTTC. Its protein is CASSEAEHVYGYTF.

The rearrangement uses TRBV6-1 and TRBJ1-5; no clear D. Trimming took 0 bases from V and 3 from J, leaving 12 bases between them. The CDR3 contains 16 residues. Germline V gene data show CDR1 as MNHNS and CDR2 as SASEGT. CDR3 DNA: TGTGCCAGCAGTGAAGCAGGGTACAGATCCAATCAGCCCCAGCATTTT. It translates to CASSEAGYRSNQPQHF.

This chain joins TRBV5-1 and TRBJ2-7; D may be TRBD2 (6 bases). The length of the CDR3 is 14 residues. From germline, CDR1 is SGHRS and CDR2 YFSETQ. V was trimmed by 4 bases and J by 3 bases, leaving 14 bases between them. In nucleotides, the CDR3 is TGCGCCAGCAGCGGGACTGGGTTCAACTACGAGCAGTACTTC. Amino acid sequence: CASSGTGFNYEQYF. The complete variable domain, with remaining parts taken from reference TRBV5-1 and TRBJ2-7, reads KAGVTQTPRYLIKTRGQQVTLSCSPISGHRSVSWYQQTPGQGLQFLFEYFSETQRNKGNFPGRFSGRQFSNSRSEMNVSTLELGDSALYLCASSGTGFNYEQYFGPGTRLTVT.

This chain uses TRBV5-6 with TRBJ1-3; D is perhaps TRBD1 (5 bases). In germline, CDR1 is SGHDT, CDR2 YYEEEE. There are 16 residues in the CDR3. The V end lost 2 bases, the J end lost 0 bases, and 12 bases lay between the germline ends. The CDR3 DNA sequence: TGTGCCAGCAGCTTTGTCGGGGCCCCCTCTGGAAACACCATATATTTT. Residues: CASSFVGAPSGNTIYF.

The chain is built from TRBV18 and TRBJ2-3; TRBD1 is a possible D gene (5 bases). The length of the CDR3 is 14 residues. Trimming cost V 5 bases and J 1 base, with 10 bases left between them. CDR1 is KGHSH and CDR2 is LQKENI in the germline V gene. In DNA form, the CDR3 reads TGTGCCAGCTCAAAACTACAGGGCACAGATACGCAGTATTTT. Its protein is CASSKLQGTDTQYF.

The CDR3 DNA follows: TGTGCCAGCAGCGACACGGACAACTATGGCTACACCTTC. Its protein is CASSDTDNYGYTF. The chain employs TRBV5-8 and TRBJ1-2; D remains unclear. Trimming took 4 bases from V and 2 from J, leaving 9 bases between them. The length of the CDR3 is 13 residues. The germline V gene has CDR1 SGHTS and CDR2 YDEGEE.

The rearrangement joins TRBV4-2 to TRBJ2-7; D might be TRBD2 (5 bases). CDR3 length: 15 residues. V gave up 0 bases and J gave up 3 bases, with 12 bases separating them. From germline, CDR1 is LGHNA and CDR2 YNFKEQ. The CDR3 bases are TGTGCCAGCAGCCAAGACGCTAGTGGAGGCTACGAGCAGTACTTC. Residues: CASSQDASGGYEQYF.

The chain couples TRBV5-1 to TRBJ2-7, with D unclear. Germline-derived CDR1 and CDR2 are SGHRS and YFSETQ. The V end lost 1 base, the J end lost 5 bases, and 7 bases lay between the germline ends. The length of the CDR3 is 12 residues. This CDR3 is CASSLRQNEQYF. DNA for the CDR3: TGCGCCAGCAGCTTGCGGCAGAACGAGCAGTACTTC.

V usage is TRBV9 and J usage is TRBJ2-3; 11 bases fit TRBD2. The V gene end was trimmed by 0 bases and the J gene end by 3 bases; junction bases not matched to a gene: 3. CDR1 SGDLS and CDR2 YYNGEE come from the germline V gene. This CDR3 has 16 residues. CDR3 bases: TGTGCCAGCAGCGTAGTAGCGGGAGGGGAGACAGATACGCAGTATTTT. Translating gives CASSVVAGGETDTQYF.

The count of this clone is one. CDR3 DNA sequence: TGCGCCAGCAGCTTGCGGTGGAGCGAGTTAACCGGGGAGCTGTTTTTT. Its translation: CASSLRWSELTGELFF. The rearrangement uses TRBV5-1 and TRBJ2-2; no clear D. The CDR3 is 16 residues long. Germline-derived CDR1 and CDR2 are SGHRS and YFSETQ. V was pared by 1 base and J by 5 bases, with 15 bases between.

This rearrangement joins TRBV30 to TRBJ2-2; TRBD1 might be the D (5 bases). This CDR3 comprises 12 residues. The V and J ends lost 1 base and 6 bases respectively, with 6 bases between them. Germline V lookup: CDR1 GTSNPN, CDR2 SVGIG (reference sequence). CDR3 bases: TGTGCCTGGAGTGCAGGGCCCGGGGAGCTGTTTTTT. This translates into CAWSAGPGELFF. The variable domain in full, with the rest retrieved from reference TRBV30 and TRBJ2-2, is SQTIHQWPATLVQPVGSPLSLECTVEGTSNPNLYWYRQAAGRGLQLLFYSVGIGQISSEVPQNLSASRPQDRQFILSSKKLLLSDSGFYLCAWSAGPGELFFGEGSRLTVL.